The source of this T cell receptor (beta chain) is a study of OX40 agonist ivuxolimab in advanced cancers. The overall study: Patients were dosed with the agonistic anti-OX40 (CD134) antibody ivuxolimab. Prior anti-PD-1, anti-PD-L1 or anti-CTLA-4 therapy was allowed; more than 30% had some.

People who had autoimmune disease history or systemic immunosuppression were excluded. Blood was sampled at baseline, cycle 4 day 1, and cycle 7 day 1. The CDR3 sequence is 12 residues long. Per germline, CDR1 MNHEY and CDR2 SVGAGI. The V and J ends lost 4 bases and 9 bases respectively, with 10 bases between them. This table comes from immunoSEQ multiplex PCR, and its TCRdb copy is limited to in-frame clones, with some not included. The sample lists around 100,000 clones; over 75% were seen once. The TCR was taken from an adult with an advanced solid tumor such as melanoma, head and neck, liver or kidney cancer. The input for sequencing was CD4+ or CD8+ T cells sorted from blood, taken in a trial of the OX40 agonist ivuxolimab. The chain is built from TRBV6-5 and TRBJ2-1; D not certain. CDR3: CASSSTSGEQFF. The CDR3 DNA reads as TGTGCCAGCAGTTCCACCTCGGGTGAGCAGTTCTTC.